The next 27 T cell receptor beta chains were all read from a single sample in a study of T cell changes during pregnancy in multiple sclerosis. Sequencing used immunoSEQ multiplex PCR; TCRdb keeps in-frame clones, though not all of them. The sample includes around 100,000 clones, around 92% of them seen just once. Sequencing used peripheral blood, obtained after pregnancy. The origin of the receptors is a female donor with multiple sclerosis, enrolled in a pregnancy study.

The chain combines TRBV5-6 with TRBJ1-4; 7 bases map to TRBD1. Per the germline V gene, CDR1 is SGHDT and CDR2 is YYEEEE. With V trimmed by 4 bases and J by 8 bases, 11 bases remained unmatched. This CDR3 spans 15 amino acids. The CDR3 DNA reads TGTGCCAGCAGCATAAGACCCGGAGGGGGCGAAAAACTGTTTTTT. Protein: CASSIRPGGGEKLFF.

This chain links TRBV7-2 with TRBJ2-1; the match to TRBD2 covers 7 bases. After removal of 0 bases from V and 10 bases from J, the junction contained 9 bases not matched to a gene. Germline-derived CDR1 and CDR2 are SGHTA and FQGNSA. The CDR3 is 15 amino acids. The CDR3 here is CASSLALAEKAEQFF. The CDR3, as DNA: TGTGCCAGCAGCTTAGCTCTAGCGGAGAAGGCCGAGCAGTTCTTC.

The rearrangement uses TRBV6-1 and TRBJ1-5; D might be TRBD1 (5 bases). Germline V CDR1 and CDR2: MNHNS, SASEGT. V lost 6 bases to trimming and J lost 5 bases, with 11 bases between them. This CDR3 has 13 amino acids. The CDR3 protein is CASSHRKDQPQHF. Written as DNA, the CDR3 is TGTGCCAGCAGCCACAGGAAGGATCAGCCCCAGCATTTT.

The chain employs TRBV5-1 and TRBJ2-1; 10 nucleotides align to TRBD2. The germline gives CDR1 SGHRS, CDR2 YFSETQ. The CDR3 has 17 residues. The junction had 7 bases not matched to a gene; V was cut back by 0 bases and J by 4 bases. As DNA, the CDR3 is TGCGCCAGCAGCTTGGCAGCGGGAGGGCCGCGATACAATGAGCAGTTCTTC. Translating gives CASSLAAGGPRYNEQFF.

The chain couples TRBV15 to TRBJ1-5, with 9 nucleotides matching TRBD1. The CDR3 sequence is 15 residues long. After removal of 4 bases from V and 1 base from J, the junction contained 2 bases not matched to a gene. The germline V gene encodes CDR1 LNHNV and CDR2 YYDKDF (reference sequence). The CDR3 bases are TGTGCCACCAGCACCGACAGGGGGAGCAATCAGCCCCAGCATTTT. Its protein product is CATSTDRGSNQPQHF.

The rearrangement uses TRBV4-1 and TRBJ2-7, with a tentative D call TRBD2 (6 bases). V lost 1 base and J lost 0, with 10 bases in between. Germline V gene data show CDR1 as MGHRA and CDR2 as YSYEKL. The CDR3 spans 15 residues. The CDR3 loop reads CASSQGDFSSYEQYF. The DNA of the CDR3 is TGCGCCAGCAGCCAAGGGGACTTCAGCTCCTACGAGCAGTACTTC.

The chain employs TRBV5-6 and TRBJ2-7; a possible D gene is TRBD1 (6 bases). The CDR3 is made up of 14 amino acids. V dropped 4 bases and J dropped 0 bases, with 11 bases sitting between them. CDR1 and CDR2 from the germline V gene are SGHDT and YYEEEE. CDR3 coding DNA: TGTGCCAGCAGCCACCTGGACAGCTCCTACGAGCAGTACTTC. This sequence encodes CASSHLDSSYEQYF.

The CDR3 sequence: CASRAGGQTETQYF. The CDR3 DNA is TGTGCCAGCAGAGCGGGGGGACAAACAGAGACCCAGTACTTC. The chain uses TRBV6-4 and TRBJ2-5; 9 bases align to TRBD2. The CDR3 has 14 residues. Germline loops: CDR1 MRHNA, CDR2 SNTAGT. Trimming at V came to 6 bases and at J to 4 bases, leaving 6 bases not matched to a gene.

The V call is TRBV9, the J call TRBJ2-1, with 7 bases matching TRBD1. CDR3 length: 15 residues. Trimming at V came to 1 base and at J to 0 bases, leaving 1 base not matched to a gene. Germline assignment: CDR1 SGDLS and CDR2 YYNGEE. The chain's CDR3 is CASSVQGDSYNEQFF. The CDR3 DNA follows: TGTGCCAGCAGCGTACAGGGGGACTCCTACAATGAGCAGTTCTTC.

CDR3 in DNA: TGCGCCAGCAGCCCGGGGACAGGGGGAGTTCCCCTCCACTTT. Protein sequence: CASSPGTGGVPLHF. This chain joins TRBV4-1 and TRBJ1-6, with 11 bases identical to TRBD1. The CDR3 has 14 amino acids. V gave up 4 bases and J gave up 13 bases; unmatched junction bases: 6. In germline, CDR1 is MGHRA, CDR2 YSYEKL.

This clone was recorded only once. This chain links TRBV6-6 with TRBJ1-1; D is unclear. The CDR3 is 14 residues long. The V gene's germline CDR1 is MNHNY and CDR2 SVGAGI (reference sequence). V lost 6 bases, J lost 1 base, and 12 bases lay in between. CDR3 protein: CASRADTANTEAFF. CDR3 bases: TGTGCCAGCAGGGCCGACACGGCGAACACTGAAGCTTTCTTT.

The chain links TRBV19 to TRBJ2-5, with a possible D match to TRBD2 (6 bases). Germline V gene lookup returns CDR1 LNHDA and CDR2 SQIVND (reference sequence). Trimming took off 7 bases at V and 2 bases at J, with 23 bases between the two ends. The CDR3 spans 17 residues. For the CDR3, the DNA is TGTGCCAGTACCATGGGGGGACGTTTTGCGGGACAAGAGACCCAGTACTTC. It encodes CASTMGGRFAGQETQYF.

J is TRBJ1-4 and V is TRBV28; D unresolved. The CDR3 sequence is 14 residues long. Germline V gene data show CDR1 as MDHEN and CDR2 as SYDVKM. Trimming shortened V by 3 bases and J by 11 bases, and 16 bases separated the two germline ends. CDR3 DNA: TGTGCCAGCAGTTTCTCGGCGGTTTTCGGCAAACTGTTTTTT. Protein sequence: CASSFSAVFGKLFF.

The CDR3 reads CASSLGGTGANVLTF. The CDR3 DNA follows: TGTGCCAGCAGTCTTGGAGGGACCGGGGCCAACGTCCTGACTTTC. This chain joins TRBV5-5 and TRBJ2-6; a weak D match, TRBD2 (6 bases). This CDR3 spans 15 amino acids. The V end was cut by 5 bases, the J end by 4 bases, with 13 bases between. CDR1 and CDR2 (germline): SGHKS, YYEKEE (reference sequence).

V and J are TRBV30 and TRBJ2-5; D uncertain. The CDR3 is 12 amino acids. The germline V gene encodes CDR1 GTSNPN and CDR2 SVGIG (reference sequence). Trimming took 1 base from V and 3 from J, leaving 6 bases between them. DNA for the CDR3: TGTGCCTGGAGTGCTAGAGAAGAGACCCAGTACTTC. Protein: CAWSAREETQYF.

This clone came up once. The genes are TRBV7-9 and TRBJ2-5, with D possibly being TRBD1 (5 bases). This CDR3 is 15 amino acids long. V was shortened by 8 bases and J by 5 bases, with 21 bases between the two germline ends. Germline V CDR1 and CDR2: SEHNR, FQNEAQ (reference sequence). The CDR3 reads CASGFSWGSRETQYF. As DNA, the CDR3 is TGTGCCAGCGGTTTCTCGTGGGGCTCAAGGGAGACCCAGTACTTC.

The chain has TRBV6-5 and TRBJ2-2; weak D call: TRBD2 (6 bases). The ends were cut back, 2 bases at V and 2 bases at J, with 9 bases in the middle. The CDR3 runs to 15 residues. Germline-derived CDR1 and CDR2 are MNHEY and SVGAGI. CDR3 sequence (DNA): TGTGCCAGCAGTTACGGGAGGACCAACACCGGGGAGCTGTTTTTT. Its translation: CASSYGRTNTGELFF.

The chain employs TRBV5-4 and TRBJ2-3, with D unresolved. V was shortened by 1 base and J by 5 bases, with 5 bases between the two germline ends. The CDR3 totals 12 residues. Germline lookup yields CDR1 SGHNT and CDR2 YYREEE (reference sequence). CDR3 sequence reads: CASSLSLDTQYF. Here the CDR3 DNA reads TGTGCCAGCAGCTTGTCTCTAGATACGCAGTATTTT.

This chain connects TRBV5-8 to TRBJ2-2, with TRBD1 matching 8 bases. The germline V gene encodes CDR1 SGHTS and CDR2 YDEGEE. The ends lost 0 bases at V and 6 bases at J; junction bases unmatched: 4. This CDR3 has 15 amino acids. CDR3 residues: CASSLGGQGPGELFF. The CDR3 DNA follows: TGTGCCAGCAGCTTGGGAGGACAGGGTCCCGGGGAGCTGTTTTTT.

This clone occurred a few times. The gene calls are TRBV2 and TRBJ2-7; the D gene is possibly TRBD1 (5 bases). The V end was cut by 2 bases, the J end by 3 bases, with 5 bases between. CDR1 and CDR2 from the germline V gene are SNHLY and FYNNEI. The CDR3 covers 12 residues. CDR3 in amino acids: CASSEQGYEQYF. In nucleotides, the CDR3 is TGTGCCAGCAGTGAACAGGGCTACGAGCAGTACTTC. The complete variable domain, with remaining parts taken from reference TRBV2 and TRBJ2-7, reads EPEVTQTPSHQVTQMGQEVILRCVPISNHLYFYWYRQILGQKVEFLVSFYNNEISEKSEIFDDQFSVERPDGSNFTLKIRSTKLEDSAMYFCASSEQGYEQYFGPGTRLTVT.

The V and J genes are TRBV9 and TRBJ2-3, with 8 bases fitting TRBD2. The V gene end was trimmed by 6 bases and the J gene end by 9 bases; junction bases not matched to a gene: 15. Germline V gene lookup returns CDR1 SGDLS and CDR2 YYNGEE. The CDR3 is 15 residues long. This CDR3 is CASKAGLEAGGTQYF. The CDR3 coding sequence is TGTGCCAGCAAGGCGGGACTAGAGGCGGGGGGCACGCAGTATTTT.

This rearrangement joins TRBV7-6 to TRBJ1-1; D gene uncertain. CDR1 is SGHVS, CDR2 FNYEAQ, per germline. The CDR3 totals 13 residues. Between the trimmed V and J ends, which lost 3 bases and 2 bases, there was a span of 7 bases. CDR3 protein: CASSLQINTEAFF. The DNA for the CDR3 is TGTGCCAGCAGCTTGCAGATTAACACTGAAGCTTTCTTT.

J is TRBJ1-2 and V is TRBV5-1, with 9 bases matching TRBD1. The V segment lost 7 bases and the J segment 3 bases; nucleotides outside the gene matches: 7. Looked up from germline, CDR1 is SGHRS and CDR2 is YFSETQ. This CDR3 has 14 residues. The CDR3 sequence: CASRPGQGYYGYTF. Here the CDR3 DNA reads TGCGCCAGCCGTCCGGGACAGGGCTACTATGGCTACACCTTC.

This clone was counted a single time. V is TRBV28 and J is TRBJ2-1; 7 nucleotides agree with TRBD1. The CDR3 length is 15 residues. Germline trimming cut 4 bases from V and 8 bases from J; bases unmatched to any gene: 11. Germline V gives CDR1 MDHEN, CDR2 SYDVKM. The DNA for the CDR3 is TGTGCCAGCAGTTCCATTGCAGGACAGGATGATGAGCAGTTCTTC. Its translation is CASSSIAGQDDEQFF.

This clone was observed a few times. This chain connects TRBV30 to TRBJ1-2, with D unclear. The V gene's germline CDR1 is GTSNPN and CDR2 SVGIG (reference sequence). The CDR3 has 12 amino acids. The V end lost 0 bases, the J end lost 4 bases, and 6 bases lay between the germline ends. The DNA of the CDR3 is TGTGCCTGGAGTGTTTCCCGCTATGGCTACACCTTC. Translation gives CAWSVSRYGYTF.

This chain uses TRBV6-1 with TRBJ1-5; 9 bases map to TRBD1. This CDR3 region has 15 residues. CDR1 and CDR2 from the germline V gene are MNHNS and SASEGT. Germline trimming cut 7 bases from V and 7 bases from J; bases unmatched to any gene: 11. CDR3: CASIPDRGFGQPQHF. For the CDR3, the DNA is TGTGCCAGCATCCCAGACAGGGGGTTTGGGCAGCCCCAGCATTTT.

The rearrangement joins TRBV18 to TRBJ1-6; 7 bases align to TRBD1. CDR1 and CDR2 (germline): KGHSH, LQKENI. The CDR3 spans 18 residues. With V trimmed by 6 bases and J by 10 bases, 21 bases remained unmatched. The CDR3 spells CASSARSLGQDNRSPLHF. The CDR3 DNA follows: TGTGCCAGCTCCGCCCGATCCCTCGGACAGGATAATCGATCACCCCTCCACTTT.